Listed here are 21 T cell receptor beta chains from one sample, sequenced in a study of molecular identifiers for immune sequencing clone quantification. Each CDR3 protein is one row after TCRdb ran MiXCR on the PCR reads. In the table there are about 510,000 distinct CDR3 sequences, about 25% of which are singletons. The sample consisted of naive CD8+ T cells from blood, with Jurkat cell RNA spiked in. The subset is: FACS-sorted CD8+CD4-CCR7+CD45RA+ naive T cells. The receptors were gathered from a human donor in good health. Some libraries in this study had Jurkat cell RNA spiked in.

Many counts were recorded for this clonotype. The chain links TRBV29-1 to TRBJ2-3; D is unresolved. There are 15 residues in the CDR3. V was trimmed by 8 bases and J by 4 bases, leaving 22 bases between them. The germline V gene has CDR1 SQVTM and CDR2 ANQGSEA. The chain's CDR3 is CSSRLLPPSPDTQYF. DNA for the CDR3: TGCAGCTCGCGTTTGTTGCCGCCTTCCCCAGATACGCAGTATTTT.

The V gene is TRBV14, the J gene TRBJ2-3; 7 nucleotides line up with TRBD2. Germline CDR1 is SGHDN and CDR2 is FVKESK. The CDR3 has 15 amino acids. The ends lost 4 bases at V and 4 bases at J; junction bases unmatched: 8. Here the CDR3 reads CASSRLSGRSDTQYF. Here the CDR3 DNA reads TGTGCCAGCAGCCGCCTTAGCGGGCGATCAGATACGCAGTATTTT. Full variable domain (rest looked up from reference TRBV14 and TRBJ2-3): EAGVTQFPSHSVIEKGQTVTLRCDPISGHDNLYWYRRVMGKEIKFLLHFVKESKQDESGMPNNRFLAERTGGTYSTLKVQPAELEDSGVYFCASSRLSGRSDTQYFGPGTRLTVL.

The V call is TRBV27, the J call TRBJ2-3, with TRBD2 matching 10 bases. There are 14 residues in the CDR3. Trimming at V came to 6 bases and at J to 2 bases, leaving 2 bases not matched to a gene. CDR1 is MNHEY, CDR2 SMNVEV, per germline (reference sequence). The CDR3 nucleotides read TGTGCCAGCAGAGGACTAGCGGTCACAGATACGCAGTATTTT. Residues: CASRGLAVTDTQYF.

This clonotype was recorded many times. The chain is built from TRBV6-2 or TRBV6-3 and TRBJ1-1, with TRBD1 identical over 8 bases. CDR1 and CDR2 (germline): MNHEY, SVGEGT. Trimming cost V 5 bases and J 7 bases; bases outside gene matches: 12. The CDR3 is made up of 15 amino acids. The CDR3 reads CASSPRGQASGEAFF. CDR3 coding DNA: TGTGCCAGCAGTCCCCGGGGACAGGCCTCTGGTGAAGCTTTCTTT.

The genes are TRBV9 and TRBJ1-4; D gene uncertain. In germline, CDR1 is SGDLS, CDR2 YYNGEE. Deletions cut 4 bases from V and 6 bases from J, with 7 bases between. There are 12 residues in the CDR3. The CDR3 nucleotides are TGTGCCAGCAGCTCTTGGGATGAAAAACTGTTTTTT. This sequence encodes CASSSWDEKLFF.

The rearrangement uses TRBV9 and TRBJ2-7, with TRBD2 matching over 7 bases. Germline CDR1 and CDR2: SGDLS and YYNGEE. The CDR3 is made up of 14 amino acids. The trim removed 3 bases at V and 2 bases at J, leaving 5 bases unmatched. CDR3 DNA: TGTGCCAGCAGCGCCCGGGACTACACCTACGAGCAGTACTTC. It encodes CASSARDYTYEQYF.

The chain uses TRBV12-5 and TRBJ1-5, with D unclear. In germline, CDR1 is LGHNT, CDR2 FRNRAP. The CDR3 has 15 amino acids. V was shortened by 1 base and J by 3 bases, with 10 bases between the two germline ends. The CDR3 nucleotides are TGTGCTAGTGGTTTGGCCTCGAAGAACAATCAGCCCCAGCATTTT. Protein: CASGLASKNNQPQHF.

In this sample, this clonotype turned up a few times. The junction differs from germline at one of its ends, possibly a read error. V and J are TRBV7-6 and TRBJ2-5; TRBD2 agrees at 11 bases. CDR1 SGHVS and CDR2 FNYEAQ come from the germline V gene. The CDR3 is 17 residues long. The CDR3 region is CASSLWASGGLQEAQYF. The CDR3 DNA is TGTGCCAGCAGCTTATGGGCTAGCGGGGGGCTACAAGAGGCCCAGTACTTC.

CDR3 sequence: CASSRAGSSVETQYF. As DNA, the CDR3 is TGTGCCAGCAGCCGCGCCGGGTCCAGCGTGGAGACCCAGTACTTC. The rearrangement links TRBV7-2 to TRBJ2-5, with D unclear. Per germline, CDR1 SGHTA and CDR2 FQGNSA. The CDR3 sequence is 15 residues long. V lost 5 bases to trimming and J lost 5 bases, with 18 bases between them.

The chain combines TRBV4-3 with TRBJ2-4; 7 nucleotides align to TRBD1. J gave up 3 bases and V 0 bases, and 8 bases lay outside the gene matches. Germline CDR1 reads LGHNA; CDR2 reads YSLEER. The CDR3 consists of 17 residues. CDR3 nucleotide sequence: TGCGCCAGCAGCCAAGATCGGGAAACAGGGGTCAAAAACATTCAGTACTTC. Amino acids: CASSQDRETGVKNIQYF.

This clonotype was counted between two and nine times. The chain recombines TRBV3-1 with TRBJ2-7, with TRBD1 identical over 8 bases. This CDR3 comprises 15 residues. Losses at the gene ends were 5 bases for V and 0 bases for J; bases not matched to a gene: 6. Germline assignment: CDR1 LGHDT and CDR2 YNNKEL (reference sequence). CDR3 coding DNA: TGTGCCAGCAGCTACCGGGACAGGAGCTCCTACGAGCAGTACTTC. The encoded protein is CASSYRDRSSYEQYF.

This clonotype was detected a few times. The junction shows a germline mismatch at one end, possibly a read error. The rearrangement links TRBV7-7 to TRBJ2-5, with TRBD1 matching over 8 bases. Germline V CDR1 and CDR2: SSHAT, FNYEAQ (reference sequence). The CDR3 runs to 15 residues. CDR3: CASSKGQGVLETQYF. CDR3 nucleotides: TGTGCTAGCAGCAAAGGACAGGGAGTTTTGGAGACCCAGTACTTC.

The chain links TRBV28 to TRBJ2-3, with D possibly being TRBD1 or TRBD2 (5 bases each). Trimming cost V 2 bases and J 7 bases, with 13 bases left between them. The CDR3 has 14 residues. The V gene's germline CDR1 is MDHEN and CDR2 SYDVKM. The CDR3 is CASSLEGPTNTQYF. As DNA, the CDR3 is TGTGCCAGCAGTTTAGAGGGACCGACGAATACGCAGTATTTT.

This clonotype was seen at least ten times. CDR3 nucleotide sequence: TGTGCCAGTAGTATTTCGACTGTCCAAGCCTCTGAGGGGGCCAACGTCCTGACTTTC. Amino acids: CASSISTVQASEGANVLTF. J is TRBJ2-6 and V is TRBV19; D is uncertain. Germline V lookup: CDR1 LNHDA, CDR2 SQIVND (reference sequence). V lost 3 bases and J 4 bases, leaving 22 bases between the germline ends. The CDR3 totals 19 residues.

The CDR3 reads CASSLEPAETYEQYF. CDR3 nucleotide sequence: TGCGCCAGCAGCTTGGAACCGGCAGAAACCTACGAGCAGTACTTC. The V gene is TRBV5-1, the J gene TRBJ2-7; D ambiguous. The CDR3 spans 15 residues. V was trimmed by 0 bases and J by 2 bases, leaving 12 bases between them. Germline V gene data show CDR1 as SGHRS and CDR2 as YFSETQ. The full variable domain, its missing parts supplied by reference TRBV5-1 and TRBJ2-7, is KAGVTQTPRYLIKTRGQQVTLSCSPISGHRSVSWYQQTPGQGLQFLFEYFSETQRNKGNFPGRFSGRQFSNSRSEMNVSTLELGDSALYLCASSLEPAETYEQYFGPGTRLTVT.

There are a few counts of this clonotype. The genes are TRBV6-2 or TRBV6-3 and TRBJ1-1; a possible D gene is TRBD1 (5 bases). Germline loops: CDR1 MNHEY, CDR2 SVGEGT. V lost 3 bases and J 4 bases, leaving 18 bases between the germline ends. The CDR3 runs to 16 residues. The CDR3, as DNA: TGTGCCAGCAGTTATCGGCTGTCGGGGGTAGGCACTGAAGCTTTCTTT. As protein: CASSYRLSGVGTEAFF.

Only a few counts were recorded for this clonotype. The chain employs TRBV7-9 and TRBJ1-2, with TRBD1 identical over 9 bases. From germline, CDR1 is SEHNR and CDR2 FQNEAQ (reference sequence). Trimming cost V 4 bases and J 2 bases; bases outside gene matches: 5. The CDR3 spans 15 residues. The CDR3 bases are TGTGCCAGCAGCTCCTCCGACAGGGGGAACTATGGCTACACCTTC. Its protein product is CASSSSDRGNYGYTF.

This clonotype was detected many times. This chain joins TRBV27 and TRBJ2-7, with D possibly matching TRBD1 (6 bases). Trimming left V 2 bases short and J 6 bases short, with 17 bases between. The CDR3 consists of 15 residues. Germline V gives CDR1 MNHEY, CDR2 SMNVEV (reference sequence). CDR3 in amino acids: CASSLGQRGFSEQYF. The CDR3 bases are TGTGCCAGCAGTTTAGGACAGAGAGGGTTTTCCGAGCAGTACTTC.

This chain links TRBV19 with TRBJ2-2; D is possibly TRBD2 (5 bases). The germline V gene has CDR1 LNHDA and CDR2 SQIVND (reference sequence). This CDR3 region has 13 residues. V was pared by 3 bases and J by 6 bases, with 8 bases between. CDR3 bases: TGTGCCAGTAGTATGGCTAGCTCCGGGGAGCTGTTTTTT. This encodes CASSMASSGELFF.

The genes are TRBV24-1 and TRBJ2-3; D possibly corresponds to TRBD2 (5 bases). V gave up 5 bases and J gave up 0 bases, with 5 bases separating them. Germline V gene data show CDR1 as KGHDR and CDR2 as SFDVKD. The CDR3 extends over 13 amino acids. The DNA of the CDR3 is TGTGCCACCAGTGGCGGGAGCACAGATACGCAGTATTTT. It codes for CATSGGSTDTQYF.

As concerns this clonotype: At one of its ends the junction is not consistent with the germline gene, which may arise from a read error. The chain carries TRBV19 and TRBJ1-2; a possible D gene is TRBD1 (6 bases). Looked up from germline, CDR1 is LNHDA and CDR2 is SQIVND (reference sequence). The CDR3 has 16 residues. The CDR3 sequence is CASSISVGSGGGGYTF. In DNA, the CDR3 is TGTGCCAGTAGTATCTCTGTGGGATCCGGGGGCGGTGGCTACACTTTC.